The clone carrying this T cell receptor beta chain was picked up a small number of times. Its cognate antigen is unknown. CDR3 length equals 14 residues. In germline, CDR1 is LNHDA, CDR2 SQIVND (reference sequence). V was clipped by 3 bases and J by 2 bases, with 11 bases between them. 13 Jbeta primers and 60 Vbeta primers were used for the PCR. Produced via immunoSEQ multiplex PCR; TCRdb's table is partial and in-frame only. Of approximately 100,000 clones in the sample, roughly two thirds were seen once. The record originates from a study of cytomegalovirus exposure and HLA in healthy donors. Study results and caveats: Productive rates of about 87% or about 30% were seen for most TCR beta V segments in an earlier analysis. A few V segments could not be told apart, such as TRBV6-2 and TRBV6-3, and were left out. Altogether, 160 or so TCR beta chains were recorded as cytomegalovirus-associated. Many donors shared some public TCRs, even though most TCR sequences were rare.

Sample: PBMCs. This rearrangement joins TRBV19 to TRBJ2-7; TRBD1 is a possible D gene (5 bases). The receptor was derived from a female donor in good health and CMV-seronegative. The CDR3 nucleotides read TGTGCCAGTAGTATTATGGGGCGTCCCTACGAGCAGTACTTC. Encoded protein: CASSIMGRPYEQYF.